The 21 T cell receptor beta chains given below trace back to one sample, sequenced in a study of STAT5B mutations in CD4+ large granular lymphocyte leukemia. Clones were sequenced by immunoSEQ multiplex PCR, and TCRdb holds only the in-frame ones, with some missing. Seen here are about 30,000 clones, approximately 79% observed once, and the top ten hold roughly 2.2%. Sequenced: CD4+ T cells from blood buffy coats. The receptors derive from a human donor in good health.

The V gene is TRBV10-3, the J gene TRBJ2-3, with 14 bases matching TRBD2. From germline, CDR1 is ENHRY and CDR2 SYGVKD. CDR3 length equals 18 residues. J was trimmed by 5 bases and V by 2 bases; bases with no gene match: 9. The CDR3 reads CAISETRGTSGGIDTQYF. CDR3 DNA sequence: TGTGCCATCAGTGAGACTCGGGGGACTAGCGGGGGCATAGATACGCAGTATTTT.

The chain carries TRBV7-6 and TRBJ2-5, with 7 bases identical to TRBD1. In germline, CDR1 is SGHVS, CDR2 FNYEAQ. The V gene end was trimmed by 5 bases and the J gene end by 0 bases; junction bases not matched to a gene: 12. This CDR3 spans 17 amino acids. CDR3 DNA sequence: TGTGCCAGCAGCCCCTCCTTCCCGGGACAGTACCAAGAGACCCAGTACTTC. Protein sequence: CASSPSFPGQYQETQYF.

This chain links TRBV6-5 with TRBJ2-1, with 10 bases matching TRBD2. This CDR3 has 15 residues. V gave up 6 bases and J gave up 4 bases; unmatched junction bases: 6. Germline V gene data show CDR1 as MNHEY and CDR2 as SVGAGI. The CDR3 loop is CASRLAGASYNEQFF. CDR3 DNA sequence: TGTGCCAGCAGGCTAGCGGGAGCCTCTTACAATGAGCAGTTCTTC.

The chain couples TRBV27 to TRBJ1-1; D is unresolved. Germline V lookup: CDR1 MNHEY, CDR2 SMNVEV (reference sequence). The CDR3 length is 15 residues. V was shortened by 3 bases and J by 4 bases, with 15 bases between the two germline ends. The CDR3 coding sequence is TGTGCCAGCAGTTTGACGGGGATACTTGTCACTGAAGCTTTCTTT. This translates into CASSLTGILVTEAFF.

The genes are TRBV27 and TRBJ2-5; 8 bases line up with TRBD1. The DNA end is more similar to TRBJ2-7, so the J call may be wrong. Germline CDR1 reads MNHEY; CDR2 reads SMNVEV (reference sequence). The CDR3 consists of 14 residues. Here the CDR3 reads CASSPDRGSYEQYF. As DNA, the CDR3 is TGTGCCAGCAGTCCCGACAGGGGATCCTACGAGCAGTACTTC.

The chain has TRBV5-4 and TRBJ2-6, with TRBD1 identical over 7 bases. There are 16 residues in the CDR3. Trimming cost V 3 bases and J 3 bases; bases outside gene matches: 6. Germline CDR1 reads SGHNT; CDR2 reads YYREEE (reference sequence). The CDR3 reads CASSSYRGLGANVLTF. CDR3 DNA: TGTGCCAGCAGCTCTTACAGGGGTCTTGGGGCCAACGTCCTGACTTTC.

Written as DNA, the CDR3 is TGTGCCAGCAGTGAAGTAAGGGACTATGGCTACACCTTC. The encoded protein is CASSEVRDYGYTF. The chain recombines TRBV2 with TRBJ1-2; D is unresolved. This CDR3 is 13 amino acids long. Between the trimmed V and J ends, which lost 1 base and 3 bases, there was a span of 6 bases. The V gene's germline CDR1 is SNHLY and CDR2 FYNNEI. The full variable domain, rest sourced from reference TRBV2 and TRBJ1-2, is EPEVTQTPSHQVTQMGQEVILRCVPISNHLYFYWYRQILGQKVEFLVSFYNNEISEKSEIFDDQFSVERPDGSNFTLKIRSTKLEDSAMYFCASSEVRDYGYTFGSGTRLTVV.

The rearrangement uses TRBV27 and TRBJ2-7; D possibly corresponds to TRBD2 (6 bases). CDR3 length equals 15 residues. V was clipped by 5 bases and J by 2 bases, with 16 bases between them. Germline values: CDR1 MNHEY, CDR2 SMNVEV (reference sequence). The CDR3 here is CASSTLTSFTYEQYF. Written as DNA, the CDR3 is TGTGCCAGCAGTACCCTGACTAGTTTTACCTACGAGCAGTACTTC.

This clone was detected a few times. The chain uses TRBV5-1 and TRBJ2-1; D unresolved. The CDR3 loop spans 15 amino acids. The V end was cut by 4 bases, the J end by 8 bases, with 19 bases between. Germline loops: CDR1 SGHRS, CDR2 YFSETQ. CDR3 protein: CASSMSNWGSHEQFF. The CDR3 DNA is TGCGCCAGCAGCATGTCGAATTGGGGTAGCCATGAGCAGTTCTTC.

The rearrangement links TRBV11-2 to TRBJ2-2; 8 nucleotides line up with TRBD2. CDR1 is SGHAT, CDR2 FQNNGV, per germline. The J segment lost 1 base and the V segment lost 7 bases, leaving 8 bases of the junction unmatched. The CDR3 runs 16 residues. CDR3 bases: TGTGCCAGCAATCGGCGGCGGGGGGAGAACACCGGGGAGCTGTTTTTT. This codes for CASNRRRGENTGELFF.

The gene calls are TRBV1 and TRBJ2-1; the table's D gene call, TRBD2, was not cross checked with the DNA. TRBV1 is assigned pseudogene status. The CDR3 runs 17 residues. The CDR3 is CTSSQDPGGVSYNEQFF. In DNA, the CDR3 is TGCACCAGCAGCCAAGATCCGGGGGGGGTATCCTACAATGAGCAGTTCTTC.

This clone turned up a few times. The CDR3 DNA is TGTGCCAGCAGCCAGGGGACAGGGGAGACCCAGTACTTC. Residues: CASSQGTGETQYF. The rearrangement links TRBV7-9 to TRBJ2-5, with TRBD1 matching over 9 bases. V was pared by 5 bases and J by 5 bases, with 3 bases of the junction left unmatched. The CDR3 covers 13 residues. The germline CDR1 and CDR2 sequences are SEHNR and FQNEAQ (reference sequence).

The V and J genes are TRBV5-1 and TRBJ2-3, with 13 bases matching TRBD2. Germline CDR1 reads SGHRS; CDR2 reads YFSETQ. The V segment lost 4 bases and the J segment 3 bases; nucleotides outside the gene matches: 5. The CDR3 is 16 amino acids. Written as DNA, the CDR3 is TGCGCCAGCAGCCTAGGACTAGCGGGAGTAACAGATACGCAGTATTTT. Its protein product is CASSLGLAGVTDTQYF.

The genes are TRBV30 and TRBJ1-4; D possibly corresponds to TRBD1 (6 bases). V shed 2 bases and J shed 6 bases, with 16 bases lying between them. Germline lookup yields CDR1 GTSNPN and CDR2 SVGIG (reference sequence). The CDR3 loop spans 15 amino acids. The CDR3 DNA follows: TGTGCCTGGAGTCTCACAGGGAGAGGCGATGAAAAACTGTTTTTT. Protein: CAWSLTGRGDEKLFF. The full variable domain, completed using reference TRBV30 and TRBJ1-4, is SQTIHQWPATLVQPVGSPLSLECTVEGTSNPNLYWYRQAAGRGLQLLFYSVGIGQISSEVPQNLSASRPQDRQFILSSKKLLLSDSGFYLCAWSLTGRGDEKLFFGSGTQLSVL.

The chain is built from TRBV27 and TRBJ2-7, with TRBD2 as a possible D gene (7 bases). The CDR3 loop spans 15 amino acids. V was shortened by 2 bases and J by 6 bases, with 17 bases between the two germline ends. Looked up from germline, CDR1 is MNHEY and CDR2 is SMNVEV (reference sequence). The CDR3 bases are TGTGCCAGCAGTTTACTTTCGGGGGGCGGAGGCGAGCAGTACTTC. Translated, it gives CASSLLSGGGGEQYF.

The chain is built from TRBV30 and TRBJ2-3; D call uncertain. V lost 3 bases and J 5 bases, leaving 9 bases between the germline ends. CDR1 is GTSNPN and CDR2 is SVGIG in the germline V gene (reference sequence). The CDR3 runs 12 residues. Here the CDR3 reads CAWSPGGDTQYF. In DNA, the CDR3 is TGTGCCTGGAGCCCCGGTGGAGATACGCAGTATTTT.

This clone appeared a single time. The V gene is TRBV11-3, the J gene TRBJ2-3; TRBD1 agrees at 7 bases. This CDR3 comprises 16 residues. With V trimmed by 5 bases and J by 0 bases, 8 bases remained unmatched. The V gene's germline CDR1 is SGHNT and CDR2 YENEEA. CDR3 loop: CASSSSGQASTDTQYF. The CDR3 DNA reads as TGTGCCAGCAGCAGCTCCGGACAGGCCAGCACAGATACGCAGTATTTT.

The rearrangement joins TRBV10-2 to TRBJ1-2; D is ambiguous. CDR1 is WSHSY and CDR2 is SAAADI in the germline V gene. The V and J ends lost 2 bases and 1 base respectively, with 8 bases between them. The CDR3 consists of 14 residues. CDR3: CASSELGINYGYTF. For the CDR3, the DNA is TGCGCCAGCAGTGAGCTGGGGATTAACTATGGCTACACCTTC.

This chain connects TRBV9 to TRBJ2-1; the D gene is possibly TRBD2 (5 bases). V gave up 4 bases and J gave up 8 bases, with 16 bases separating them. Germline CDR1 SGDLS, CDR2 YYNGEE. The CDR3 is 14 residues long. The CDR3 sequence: CASSPHGSWDEQFF. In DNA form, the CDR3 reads TGTGCCAGCAGCCCCCATGGGAGTTGGGATGAGCAGTTCTTC. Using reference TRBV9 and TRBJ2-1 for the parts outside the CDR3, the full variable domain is DSGVTQTPKHLITATGQRVTLRCSPRSGDLSVYWYQQSLDQGLQFLIQYYNGEERAKGNILERFSAQQFPDLHSELNLSSLELGDSALYFCASSPHGSWDEQFFGPGTRLTVL.

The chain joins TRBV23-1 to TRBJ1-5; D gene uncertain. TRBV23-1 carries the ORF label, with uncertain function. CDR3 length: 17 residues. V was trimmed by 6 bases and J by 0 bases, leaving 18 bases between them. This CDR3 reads CASSLSKAGDSNQPQHF. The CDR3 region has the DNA TGCGCCAGCAGCCTCTCTAAGGCAGGCGATAGCAATCAGCCCCAGCATTTT.

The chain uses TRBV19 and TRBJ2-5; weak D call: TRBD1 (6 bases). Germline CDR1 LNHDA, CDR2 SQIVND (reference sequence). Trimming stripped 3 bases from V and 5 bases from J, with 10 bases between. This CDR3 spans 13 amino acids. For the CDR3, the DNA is TGTGCCAGTAGTATGGTGGGGGCCGAGACCCAGTACTTC. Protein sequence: CASSMVGAETQYF.